This T cell receptor beta chain was recovered during a study of CD4 T cells in relation to SARS-CoV-2 and coronaviruses. Background on the study: TCR beta CDR3s were sequenced after approximately ten-day antigen culture of PBMCs.

Study findings and constraints: In around three fifths of donors, memory CD4+ clonotypes crossrecognized SARS-CoV-2 and at least one common cold coronavirus spike. Crossreactive clones expanded significantly less to SARS-CoV-2 than monoreactive clones.

Survey-level TCR-beta sequencing used DNA from CEF-cultured naive and memory CD4+ T cells. Clones were sequenced by immunoSEQ multiplex PCR, and TCRdb holds only the in-frame ones, with some missing. The sample contains around 35,000 clones, approximately 86% of which appear only once. On this clone itself: Its antigen is still unknown.

Germline-derived CDR1 and CDR2 are MDHEN and SYDVKM. Trimming shortened V by 6 bases and J by 5 bases, and 23 bases separated the two germline ends. This CDR3 is 17 amino acids long. The sequence derives from an adult with COVID-19. This chain links TRBV28 with TRBJ1-5, with D possibly being TRBD1 (6 bases). Sequences were obtained from naive CD4+ T cells from PBMCs, cultured in vitro. As for subset: naive CD4+ T cells isolated by negative enrichment. The CDR3 is CASSPATPGALDQPQHF. The CDR3 nucleotides read TGTGCCAGCAGCCCCGCGACCCCGGGGGCGCTGGATCAGCCCCAGCATTTT.